Only one count was recorded for the clone carrying this T cell receptor beta chain. TCRdb's copy holds only in-frame clones and misses some; the assay was immunoSEQ multiplex PCR. This table has around 90,000 clones, roughly 84% appearing once. These data come from a study of control samples from healthy donors and cancer patients. The length of the CDR3 is 14 residues. The V segment lost 0 bases and the J segment 9 bases; nucleotides outside the gene matches: 4. The germline gives CDR1 SGHRS, CDR2 YFSETQ. The sequenced sample consisted of blood. The chain couples TRBV5-1 to TRBJ2-1, with 9 bases fitting TRBD2. This clonotype was sampled from a middle-aged woman in good health. For the CDR3, the DNA is TGCGCCAGCAGCTTGGCTAGCGGGGTATTTGAGCAGTTCTTC. It specifies CASSLASGVFEQFF.